Below, 18 T cell receptor beta chains from the same sample are listed, as sequenced in a study of blood T cell repertoires in COVID-19. Produced via immunoSEQ multiplex PCR; TCRdb's table is partial and in-frame only. The data show 65,000 to 95,000 clones, 75% to 90% seen once. The sample consisted of peripheral blood. The receptors stem from a man in his 70s with active or convalescent COVID-19.

The genes are TRBV9 and TRBJ2-7; 7 bases line up with TRBD1. V lost 4 bases to trimming and J lost 6 bases; unmatched junction nucleotides: 16. This CDR3 is 16 amino acids long. Germline V gene data show CDR1 as SGDLS and CDR2 as YYNGEE. The CDR3 sequence: CASSPRRDRMNVEQYF. The CDR3 DNA follows: TGTGCCAGCAGCCCCCGCCGGGACAGAATGAATGTCGAGCAGTACTTC. Looking up the rest from reference TRBV9 and TRBJ2-7 gives the full variable domain: DSGVTQTPKHLITATGQRVTLRCSPRSGDLSVYWYQQSLDQGLQFLIQYYNGEERAKGNILERFSAQQFPDLHSELNLSSLELGDSALYFCASSPRRDRMNVEQYFGPGTRLTVT.

This clone is categorized as medium-sized (0.01 to 0.1%). This chain joins TRBV6-5 and TRBJ1-5; D is possibly TRBD1 (5 bases). Germline CDR1 reads MNHEY; CDR2 reads SVGAGI. Deletions cut 0 bases from V and 7 bases from J, with 13 bases between. The CDR3 has 15 residues. CDR3 nucleotide sequence: TGTGCCAGCAGTTACTCCGGGGGAGGGCAACAGCCCCAGCATTTT. This sequence encodes CASSYSGGGQQPQHF.

The chain combines TRBV19 with TRBJ2-3, with 10 bases fitting TRBD2. The germline V gene has CDR1 LNHDA and CDR2 SQIVND (reference sequence). The CDR3 extends over 17 amino acids. The ends lost 5 bases at V and 4 bases at J; junction bases unmatched: 12. The CDR3 loop is CASSRSAGGISADTQYF. The CDR3 coding sequence is TGTGCCAGTAGTCGGTCAGCGGGGGGGATAAGCGCAGATACGCAGTATTTT.

The chain is built from TRBV2 and TRBJ2-1; 7 nucleotides line up with TRBD1. The CDR3 consists of 14 residues. V lost 6 bases to trimming and J lost 5 bases; unmatched junction nucleotides: 7. Germline V gives CDR1 SNHLY, CDR2 FYNNEI. CDR3 DNA sequence: TGTGCCAGCAGGAAGGACAGGTCGAACAATGAGCAGTTCTTC. It yields the protein CASRKDRSNNEQFF.

CDR3 in DNA: TGCGCCAGCAGCTTCCTGACAGGGGAGGAAGAGCAGTACTTC. It is translated as CASSFLTGEEEQYF. V usage is TRBV5-1 and J usage is TRBJ2-7; 8 nucleotides match TRBD1. CDR3 length equals 14 residues. J was trimmed by 7 bases and V by 2 bases; bases with no gene match: 8. Germline loops: CDR1 SGHRS, CDR2 YFSETQ.

This chain connects TRBV30 to TRBJ1-2; D is uncertain. Trimming took off 3 bases at V and 2 bases at J, with 7 bases between the two ends. The CDR3 covers 12 residues. The V gene's germline CDR1 is GTSNPN and CDR2 SVGIG (reference sequence). CDR3 sequence: CAWRVENYGYTF. The CDR3 DNA sequence: TGTGCCTGGAGAGTGGAGAACTATGGCTACACCTTC. The variable domain in full, completed from reference TRBV30 and TRBJ1-2, reads SQTIHQWPATLVQPVGSPLSLECTVEGTSNPNLYWYRQAAGRGLQLLFYSVGIGQISSEVPQNLSASRPQDRQFILSSKKLLLSDSGFYLCAWRVENYGYTFGSGTRLTVV.

This chain joins TRBV5-1 and TRBJ2-5; the D is unclear. V was cut by 1 base and J by 4 bases, with 11 bases left in between. The CDR3 runs 14 residues. The V gene's germline CDR1 is SGHRS and CDR2 YFSETQ. The CDR3: CASSLLPKRETQYF. The CDR3 coding sequence is TGCGCCAGCAGCTTGTTGCCAAAGCGAGAGACCCAGTACTTC. Using reference TRBV5-1 and TRBJ2-5 for the parts outside the CDR3, the full variable domain is KAGVTQTPRYLIKTRGQQVTLSCSPISGHRSVSWYQQTPGQGLQFLFEYFSETQRNKGNFPGRFSGRQFSNSRSEMNVSTLELGDSALYLCASSLLPKRETQYFGPGTRLLVL.

The chain joins TRBV27 to TRBJ1-5; a weak D match, TRBD1 (6 bases). In germline, CDR1 is MNHEY, CDR2 SMNVEV (reference sequence). Trimming removed 3 bases from V and 4 bases from J, with 16 bases in between. The CDR3 contains 16 residues. The CDR3 coding sequence is TGTGCCAGCAGTTTCAAGGGGGAGGGAGCGAATCAGCCCCAGCATTTT. Translation: CASSFKGEGANQPQHF.

This chain joins TRBV28 and TRBJ2-5, with TRBD2 matching 14 bases. From germline, CDR1 is MDHEN and CDR2 SYDVKM. The CDR3 is 16 residues long. J gave up 5 bases and V 8 bases, and 10 bases lay outside the gene matches. The CDR3 nucleotides are TGTGCCAGCCTGGGACTAGCGGGGGTCCTGGGGGAGACCCAGTACTTC. It encodes CASLGLAGVLGETQYF.

This rearrangement joins TRBV10-3 to TRBJ1-2, with 9 bases lining up with TRBD1. This CDR3 contains 17 residues. After removal of 2 bases from V and 4 bases from J, the junction contained 11 bases not matched to a gene. The germline gives CDR1 ENHRY, CDR2 SYGVKD. The CDR3: CAISENFSRDRAYGYTF. CDR3 sequence (DNA): TGTGCCATCAGTGAGAATTTCAGCCGGGACAGGGCCTATGGCTACACCTTC.

This chain uses TRBV9 with TRBJ2-5; possible D gene TRBD2, 6 bases. CDR3 size: 14 residues. V lost 3 bases to trimming and J lost 4 bases, with 13 bases between them. Germline V gene sequence: CDR1 SGDLS, CDR2 YYNGEE. CDR3 sequence reads: CASSEGGAAETQYF. CDR3 bases: TGTGCCAGCAGCGAAGGAGGGGCGGCAGAGACCCAGTACTTC.

This chain uses TRBV20-1 with TRBJ1-2; D may be TRBD1 (6 bases). The germline CDR1 and CDR2 sequences are DFQATT and SNEGSKA (reference sequence). Trimming took off 8 bases at V and 8 bases at J, with 15 bases between the two ends. The CDR3 has 11 residues. The CDR3 protein is CSYKQGFGYTF. CDR3 nucleotides: TGCAGTTACAAACAGGGATTCGGCTACACCTTC.

The chain uses TRBV6-2 or TRBV6-3 and TRBJ2-3, with D uncertain. Germline V gene sequence: CDR1 MNHEY, CDR2 SVGEGT. The germline V and J ends were trimmed by 2 bases and 2 bases, with 14 bases remaining between them. The CDR3 has 16 amino acids. CDR3 amino acids: CASSYGPAAYTDTQYF. For the CDR3, the DNA is TGTGCCAGCAGTTACGGTCCGGCGGCTTACACAGATACGCAGTATTTT.

This sequence joins TRBV7-2 and TRBJ2-5; TRBD2 matches 8 bases. The CDR3 sequence is 17 residues long. CDR1 and CDR2 from the germline V gene are SGHTA and FQGNSA. With 1 base clipped from V and 1 base from J, the junction kept 8 bases outside the gene matches. DNA for the CDR3: TGTGCCAGCAGCTTAGGTAGCAGCGGGAGATTCCAAGAGACCCAGTACTTC. Amino acids: CASSLGSSGRFQETQYF.

This clone has more than one count but fewer than ten. The rearrangement links TRBV19 to TRBJ1-3, with D possibly matching TRBD1 (6 bases). CDR3 length equals 15 residues. V gave up 5 bases and J gave up 3 bases, with 14 bases separating them. Per germline, CDR1 LNHDA and CDR2 SQIVND (reference sequence). This CDR3 is CASSERQASGNTIYF. The CDR3 DNA reads as TGTGCCAGTAGTGAGCGACAGGCGAGTGGAAACACCATATATTTT.

The chain recombines TRBV10-3 with TRBJ2-7, with 8 bases aligning to TRBD2. Germline lookup yields CDR1 ENHRY and CDR2 SYGVKD. There are 18 residues in the CDR3. The V segment lost 0 bases and the J segment 2 bases; nucleotides outside the gene matches: 12. CDR3 coding DNA: TGTGCCATCAGTGAGTCAACGGGGGGGGGACCGAGAGCCTACGAGCAGTACTTC. As protein: CAISESTGGGPRAYEQYF.

The rearrangement joins TRBV5-1 to TRBJ2-1; tentative D call: TRBD1 (5 bases). The CDR3 loop spans 15 amino acids. Germline V gene data show CDR1 as SGHRS and CDR2 as YFSETQ. The V end was cut by 0 bases, the J end by 2 bases, with 9 bases between. CDR3 coding DNA: TGCGCCAGCAGCTTGGAAAGGGGCCCCTACAATGAGCAGTTCTTC. The encoded protein is CASSLERGPYNEQFF.

The genes are TRBV9 and TRBJ2-2; D gene uncertain. V lost 1 base to trimming and J lost 1 base, with 5 bases between them. From germline, CDR1 is SGDLS and CDR2 YYNGEE. This CDR3 contains 14 residues. CDR3 sequence reads: CASSVTRNTGELFF. For the CDR3, the DNA is TGTGCCAGCAGCGTAACTCGGAACACCGGGGAGCTGTTTTTT.